These T cell receptor delta chains were read from a single sample in a study of γδ T cells in repeated Plasmodium falciparum infection. TCRdb re-called clones from the multiplex PCR reads using CATT. This sample has 75,000 to 95,000 delta-chain clones, with 0.8% to 1% found just once. Input material: gamma-delta T cells from blood. The receptors here all came from a pool of human donors (malaria-infected and uninfected, not separated). Each CDR3 is given with its conserved first and last residue. The D gene is left open where the match is weak. Size is stated as once, few, many, or a class for an expanded clone.

>15|TRDV3|many|TRDJ1|-
CAFKCLLIQTDKLIF
TGTGCCTTTAAGTGCCTACTCATCCAAACCGATAAACTCATCTTT
>18|TRDV1|many|TRDJ1|-
CALGELAVGVPYTDKLIF
TGTGCTCTTGGGGAACTGGCAGTGGGGGTTCCGTACACCGATAAACTCATCTTT
>16|TRDV3|medium-sized|TRDJ1|-
CAFIRPCRGYTDKLIF
TGTGCCTTCATCCGACCCTGTCGGGGTTACACCGATAAACTCATCTTT
>15|TRDV2|many|TRDJ1|-
CACDSLAGAHDKLIF
TGTGCCTGTGACTCCCTGGCTGGGGCTCACGATAAACTCATCTTT
>17|TRDV1|many|TRDJ1|-
CALGEFPSRGPTDKLIF
TGTGCTCTTGGGGAATTCCCGTCCCGGGGACCTACCGATAAACTCATCTTT
>18|TRDV2|medium-sized|TRDJ2|TRDD3
CACDTKWGIRGLTAQLFF
TGTGCCTGTGACACGAAGTGGGGGATACGGGGTTTGACAGCACAACTCTTCTTT
>16|TRDV2|many|TRDJ1|TRDD3
CACDTGLGDTVDKLIF
TGTGCCTGTGACACCGGACTGGGGGACACTGTCGATAAACTCATCTTT
>17|TRDV1|medium-sized|TRDJ1|TRDD3
CALGERGGYRKADKLIF
TGTGCTCTTGGGGAAAGAGGGGGATATAGGAAGGCCGATAAACTCATCTTT
>14|TRDV2|many|TRDJ1|TRDD3
CACDTIGGSHKLIF
TGTGCCTGTGACACTATCGGGGGATCTCATAAACTCATCTTT
>21|TRDV2|many|TRDJ1|TRDD3
CACDTLRSGVLGDTAGDKLIF
TGTGCCTGTGACACACTACGTTCCGGCGTACTGGGGGACACGGCGGGTGATAAACTCATCTTT